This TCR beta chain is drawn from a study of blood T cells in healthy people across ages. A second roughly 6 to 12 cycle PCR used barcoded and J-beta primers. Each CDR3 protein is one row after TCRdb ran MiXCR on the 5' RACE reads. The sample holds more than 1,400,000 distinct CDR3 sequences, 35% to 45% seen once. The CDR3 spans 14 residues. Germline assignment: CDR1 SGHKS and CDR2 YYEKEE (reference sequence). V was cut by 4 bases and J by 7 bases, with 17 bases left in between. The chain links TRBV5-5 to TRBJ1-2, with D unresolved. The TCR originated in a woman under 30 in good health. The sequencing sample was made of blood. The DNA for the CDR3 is TGTGCCAGCAGCATCGCTGGGGTTCCTGGTGGCTACACCTTC. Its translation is CASSIAGVPGGYTF. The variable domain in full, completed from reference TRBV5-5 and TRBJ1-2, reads DAGVTQSPTHLIKTRGQQVTLRCSPISGHKSVSWYQQVLGQGPQFIFQYYEKEERGRGNFPDRFSARQFPNYSSELNVNALLLGDSALYLCASSIAGVPGGYTFGSGTRLTVV.